This T cell receptor beta chain came from a study of CD8 T cell repertoires and HIV-1 epitope variants. Study results and caveats: The TAALDMSHF plasma variant had no responses, unlike KF9 (roughly five clonotypes) and HW9 (one).

Remarks on this clone: Its specificity is unknown.

TCRdb's table, derived via immunoSEQ multiplex PCR, lists solely in-frame clones and lacks some. The table lists 4,000 to 5,000 clones, just over 65% of them singletons. The CDR3 contains 12 residues. Germline V gene lookup returns CDR1 GTSNPN and CDR2 SVGIG (reference sequence). Trimming stripped 0 bases from V and 2 bases from J, with 5 bases between. This rearrangement joins TRBV30 to TRBJ2-7, with D unresolved. The sequencing sample was made of cultured CD8+ T cells derived from PBMCs. The receptor comes from a male donor with HIV. The CDR3 coding sequence is TGTGCCTGGAGTGTACCCCCCTACGAGCAGTACTTC. Its translation: CAWSVPPYEQYF.